This TCR beta chain was observed in a study of T cell repertoires in cytomegalovirus infection. This CDR3 region has 14 residues. Trimming took 1 base from V and 3 from J, leaving 10 bases between them. The germline V gene encodes CDR1 SGHVS and CDR2 FNYEAQ. MiXCR, run by TCRdb on the reads, gives a single entry per CDR3 protein. The sample carries 350,000 to 500,000 distinct CDR3 sequences, 30% to 40% recorded once. V is TRBV7-6 and J is TRBJ2-7; tentatively, D is TRBD2 (6 bases). The sample consisted of PBMCs. The receptor comes from a human donor in good health (CMV status not recorded). Some clones in this sample may be carry-over from other donors' samples. The CDR3 nucleotides are TGTGCCAGCAGCTTAGGCGGGGACGGCTACGAGCAGTACTTC. Protein product: CASSLGGDGYEQYF.